These 32 T cell receptor beta chains originate from one sample sequenced in a study of T cells in localized non-small cell lung cancer (dated by TCRdb to about 2020). The library came from the immunoSEQ multiplex PCR assay. Sourced from immuneACCESS, this table was stored by TCRdb with only in-frame sequences that have V and J called. A share of the clones is absent; for the studies checked, an unresolved V gene accounts for under half, and the remainder has no known explanation. This sample is represented by 40,000 to 60,000 clones; 85% to 90% of them were singletons. About a sixth of the sample is held by the ten biggest clonotypes. The specimen comprised PBMCs, sampled before any cancer treatment. These receptors came from a female donor with stage II lung adenocarcinoma.

The V call is TRBV5-1, the J call TRBJ2-5; 10 bases agree with TRBD1. Germline V gene sequence: CDR1 SGHRS, CDR2 YFSETQ. Trimming cost V 3 bases and J 5 bases; bases outside gene matches: 7. This CDR3 spans 15 amino acids. CDR3: CASSSGTGDAETQYF. The DNA for the CDR3 is TGCGCCAGCAGCTCTGGGACAGGGGATGCGGAGACCCAGTACTTC.

The chain has TRBV7-2 and TRBJ1-1; D gene ambiguous. The V and J ends lost 3 bases and 1 base respectively, with 9 bases between them. The CDR3 contains 14 residues. The germline V gene has CDR1 SGHTA and CDR2 FQGNSA. The CDR3: CASSFGRANTEAFF. CDR3 nucleotides: TGTGCCAGCAGCTTCGGGCGAGCGAACACTGAAGCTTTCTTT.

The chain joins TRBV7-9 to TRBJ1-1; 7 bases are shared with TRBD1. This CDR3 contains 14 residues. CDR1 and CDR2 (germline): SEHNR, FQNEAQ (reference sequence). Trimming at V came to 5 bases and at J to 5 bases, leaving 8 bases not matched to a gene. The CDR3 sequence: CASSVGGLRTEAFF. The CDR3 nucleotides are TGTGCCAGCAGCGTAGGGGGCCTTCGAACTGAAGCTTTCTTT.

V is TRBV30 and J is TRBJ2-7; D might be TRBD1 or TRBD2, each matching 6 bases. V was shortened by 0 bases and J by 7 bases, with 13 bases between the two germline ends. The germline CDR1 and CDR2 sequences are GTSNPN and SVGIG (reference sequence). The CDR3 is 13 amino acids. Here the CDR3 reads CAWSVGGPGEQYF. The CDR3 DNA sequence: TGTGCCTGGAGTGTAGGGGGGCCGGGGGAGCAGTACTTC.

The chain employs TRBV5-6 and TRBJ2-3; D not resolved. The germline V gene encodes CDR1 SGHDT and CDR2 YYEEEE. The CDR3 extends over 13 amino acids. The V end lost 4 bases, the J end lost 2 bases, and 8 bases lay between the germline ends. Here the CDR3 reads CASSPSVTDTQYF. The CDR3 DNA reads as TGTGCCAGCAGCCCATCTGTCACAGATACGCAGTATTTT.

The chain links TRBV27 to TRBJ2-7; D gene unclear. The CDR3 spans 13 residues. V lost 3 bases to trimming and J lost 0 bases, with 6 bases between them. Germline assignment: CDR1 MNHEY and CDR2 SMNVEV (reference sequence). Here the CDR3 reads CASSLHSSYEQYF. For the CDR3, the DNA is TGTGCCAGCAGTTTGCATAGCTCCTACGAGCAGTACTTC.

Written as DNA, the CDR3 is TGTGCCAGCAGCTTAAATCCGGACAGACGGAACACTGAAGCTTTCTTT. Its translation is CASSLNPDRRNTEAFF. This chain uses TRBV7-2 with TRBJ1-1, with D possibly being TRBD1 (6 bases). The CDR3 loop spans 16 amino acids. Trimming pared 2 bases from V and 1 base from J, leaving 14 bases between. Germline V gene sequence: CDR1 SGHTA, CDR2 FQGNSA.

The chain uses TRBV19 and TRBJ2-2, with D possibly being TRBD1 (5 bases). This CDR3 is built from 17 residues. The germline V and J ends were trimmed by 4 bases and 4 bases, with 19 bases remaining between them. The V gene's germline CDR1 is LNHDA and CDR2 SQIVND (reference sequence). The CDR3 DNA reads TGTGCCAGTAGTACCCGGACATCGAAGGGCGGCACCGGGGAGCTGTTTTTT. This sequence encodes CASSTRTSKGGTGELFF.

The V and J genes are TRBV30 and TRBJ1-1; the D is unclear. Trimming stripped 2 bases from V and 0 bases from J, with 7 bases between. Per germline, CDR1 GTSNPN and CDR2 SVGIG (reference sequence). The CDR3 loop spans 13 amino acids. The CDR3, as DNA: TGTGCCTGGAGTCGACTGATGAACACTGAAGCTTTCTTT. Its translation: CAWSRLMNTEAFF.

J is TRBJ1-2 and V is TRBV9; 10 bases are shared with TRBD1. The CDR3 is 14 amino acids. Trimming took 4 bases from V and 5 from J; bases not matched to a gene: 5. CDR1 is SGDLS and CDR2 is YYNGEE in the germline V gene. CDR3 loop: CASSLGQGRYGYTF. The CDR3 DNA follows: TGTGCCAGCAGCCTGGGACAGGGGAGATATGGCTACACCTTC.

This chain connects TRBV5-6 to TRBJ1-6, with D hard to call. Germline V gene sequence: CDR1 SGHDT, CDR2 YYEEEE. The CDR3 is 16 residues long. Trimming shortened V by 2 bases and J by 1 base, and 10 bases separated the two germline ends. CDR3 sequence: CASSLTGRSYNSPLHF. In nucleotides, the CDR3 is TGTGCCAGCAGCTTAACGGGGAGATCCTATAATTCACCCCTCCACTTT.

To note about this clone: The sample carries other DNA sequences with the same CDR3. The J gene is TRBJ2-4, the V gene TRBV5-1, with D tentatively TRBD2 (5 bases). Germline V gives CDR1 SGHRS, CDR2 YFSETQ. V was pared by 4 bases and J by 6 bases, with 14 bases between. The CDR3 sequence is 14 residues long. As DNA, the CDR3 is TGCGCCAGCAGCCTGGGAGTCCTGGGAAACATTCAGTACTTC. Its translation: CASSLGVLGNIQYF.

The J gene is TRBJ2-4, the V gene TRBV2; D is unclear. Germline lookup yields CDR1 SNHLY and CDR2 FYNNEI. The CDR3 has 10 residues. Trimming took off 8 bases at V and 7 bases at J, with 6 bases between the two ends. The CDR3 DNA follows: TGTGCCAGCTCCGGGAACATTCAGTACTTC. Its translation: CASSGNIQYF.

On this clone itself: Other DNA sequences in the same sample also yield this CDR3. The rearrangement joins TRBV19 to TRBJ1-1, with unresolved D. The V end lost 5 bases, the J end lost 1 base, and 8 bases lay between the germline ends. CDR3 size: 13 residues. Germline CDR1 LNHDA, CDR2 SQIVND (reference sequence). The chain's CDR3 is CASSLGRNTEAFF. Written as DNA, the CDR3 is TGTGCCAGTAGTCTGGGCAGGAACACTGAAGCTTTCTTT.

This clone was seen more than once but under ten times. This rearrangement joins TRBV7-9 to TRBJ2-2; D is unresolved. V lost 4 bases and J lost 2, with 14 bases in between. The germline V gene has CDR1 SEHNR and CDR2 FQNEAQ (reference sequence). CDR3 length equals 16 residues. DNA of the CDR3: TGTGCCAGCAGCTCCCCACCACAACCAAACACCGGGGAGCTGTTTTTT. Protein sequence: CASSSPPQPNTGELFF.

The J gene is TRBJ1-2, the V gene TRBV4-1; D gene uncertain. Trimming took off 4 bases at V and 3 bases at J, with 15 bases between the two ends. The CDR3 runs to 15 residues. Germline CDR1 reads MGHRA; CDR2 reads YSYEKL. CDR3 in amino acids: CASSRSGVSDYGYTF. The CDR3 DNA follows: TGCGCCAGCAGCCGAAGCGGGGTTTCTGACTATGGCTACACCTTC.

J is TRBJ1-4 and V is TRBV19; D is possibly TRBD1 (5 bases). CDR3 length: 15 residues. Trimming took off 6 bases at V and 6 bases at J, with 17 bases between the two ends. Germline lookup yields CDR1 LNHDA and CDR2 SQIVND (reference sequence). For the CDR3, the DNA is TGTGCCAGTAGGTTACAGGACCGACGGGATGAAAAACTGTTTTTT. The encoded protein is CASRLQDRRDEKLFF.

This clone has a single count. The rearrangement links TRBV7-3 to TRBJ1-6, with D hard to call. Germline CDR1 reads SGHTA; CDR2 reads FQGTGA. The CDR3 is 14 amino acids. Trimming pared 5 bases from V and 9 bases from J, leaving 14 bases between. The CDR3 DNA reads TGTGCCAGCAGCCCTGGGCCGATGGTTTCACCCCTCCACTTT. Translating it yields CASSPGPMVSPLHF.

The chain joins TRBV19 to TRBJ2-5; possible D gene TRBD1, 6 bases. Germline-derived CDR1 and CDR2 are LNHDA and SQIVND (reference sequence). Trimming removed 4 bases at V and 2 bases at J, with 26 bases between. The CDR3 is 19 residues long. CDR3 residues: CASSRGLPGERGRQETQYF. DNA for the CDR3: TGTGCCAGTAGTAGAGGGTTGCCAGGGGAGAGAGGAAGACAAGAGACCCAGTACTTC. The entire variable domain, with the rest obtained from reference TRBV19 and TRBJ2-5, is as follows: DGGITQSPKYLFRKEGQNVTLSCEQNLNHDAMYWYRQDPGQGLRLIYYSQIVNDFQKGDIAEGYSVSREKKESFPLTVTSAQKNPTAFYLCASSRGLPGERGRQETQYFGPGTRLLVL.

This clone was seen more than once but under ten times. The chain has TRBV18 and TRBJ1-3; 11 nucleotides match TRBD1. The germline V gene encodes CDR1 KGHSH and CDR2 LQKENI. J was trimmed by 3 bases and V by 6 bases; bases with no gene match: 4. CDR3 length: 15 amino acids. DNA of the CDR3: TGTGCCAGCTCGTCGGACAGGGGGCTTGGAAACACCATATATTTT. This translates into CASSSDRGLGNTIYF.

J is TRBJ2-7 and V is TRBV4-2; maybe TRBD1 (5 bases). Germline CDR1 reads LGHNA; CDR2 reads YNFKEQ. The CDR3 loop spans 15 amino acids. V was clipped by 0 bases and J by 0 bases, with 9 bases between them. CDR3 loop: CASSQETTVSYEQYF. The CDR3 DNA is TGTGCCAGCAGCCAAGAAACGACAGTCTCCTACGAGCAGTACTTC.

The chain couples TRBV5-1 to TRBJ2-1; the match to TRBD2 covers 13 bases. The V segment lost 0 bases and the J segment 1 base; nucleotides outside the gene matches: 13. This CDR3 is built from 21 residues. Germline CDR1 is SGHRS and CDR2 is YFSETQ. In nucleotides, the CDR3 is TGCGCCAGCAGCTTGGCCGGACTAGCGGGGGCCCACAAAGGGTCCTACAATGAGCAGTTCTTC. It is translated as CASSLAGLAGAHKGSYNEQFF.

This clone was counted a few times. This chain uses TRBV7-7 with TRBJ2-5; D might be TRBD1 (6 bases). Trimming took off 5 bases at V and 4 bases at J, with 11 bases between the two ends. The CDR3 has 13 amino acids. CDR1 SSHAT and CDR2 FNYEAQ come from the germline V gene (reference sequence). The CDR3 reads CASSTGSGETQYF. The CDR3 DNA is TGTGCCAGCAGCACAGGGTCAGGAGAGACCCAGTACTTC.

The chain's CDR3 is CASGVSRRSPDEQFF. The CDR3 DNA reads as TGTGCCAGCGGGGTTAGCAGGAGGTCCCCGGATGAGCAGTTCTTC. The chain uses TRBV5-8 and TRBJ2-1; a weak D match, TRBD2 (5 bases). Germline values: CDR1 SGHTS, CDR2 YDEGEE. The CDR3 consists of 15 residues. Trimming pared 7 bases from V and 8 bases from J, leaving 22 bases between.

This clone occurred a few times. DNA for the CDR3: TGTGCCAGCAGTTACGCCGAGGGGGCTAATTCACCCCTCCACTTT. Encoded protein: CASSYAEGANSPLHF. V and J are TRBV6-5 and TRBJ1-6; 7 positions match TRBD1. Unmatched junction bases numbered 4, after V lost 2 bases and J lost 6 bases. The V gene's germline CDR1 is MNHEY and CDR2 SVGAGI. The CDR3 has 15 residues.

This chain joins TRBV10-2 and TRBJ2-5, with 8 bases lining up with TRBD2. The CDR3 runs to 15 residues. The trim removed 6 bases at V and 3 bases at J, leaving 9 bases unmatched. Germline V gene sequence: CDR1 WSHSY, CDR2 SAAADI. The CDR3 DNA follows: TGCGCCAGCAGCGCCGGACTAGCTGGGAAAGAGACCCAGTACTTC. Protein: CASSAGLAGKETQYF.

The CDR3 DNA reads TGCGCCAGCAGCCACCCTATAAACCGGGACAGCTACGAGCAGTACTTC. The encoded protein is CASSHPINRDSYEQYF. This chain joins TRBV4-1 and TRBJ2-7; TRBD1 aligns across 7 bases. V lost 3 bases and J lost 3; bases outside the gene matches: 11. CDR1 is MGHRA and CDR2 is YSYEKL in the germline V gene. CDR3 length: 16 amino acids.

The V call is TRBV6-8, the J call TRBJ1-6; D is possibly TRBD1 (5 bases). Germline CDR1 and CDR2: MNHGY and SAAAGT. The V end lost 2 bases, the J end lost 6 bases, and 29 bases lay between the germline ends. The CDR3 contains 21 residues. This CDR3 is CASSYPPIRGEDTRGNSPLHF. The CDR3 nucleotides are TGTGCCAGCAGTTACCCCCCCATTCGGGGGGAAGACACAAGGGGTAATTCACCCCTCCACTTT.

V usage is TRBV6-1 and J usage is TRBJ1-5; 8 nucleotides agree with TRBD1. The CDR3 consists of 14 residues. The V gene end was trimmed by 2 bases and the J gene end by 6 bases; junction bases not matched to a gene: 3. The germline gives CDR1 MNHNS, CDR2 SASEGT. In DNA, the CDR3 is TGTGCCAGCAGTGAAACAGGGGGGTTTCAGCCCCAGCATTTT. Translated, it gives CASSETGGFQPQHF.

The gene calls are TRBV10-1 and TRBJ2-1; D is undetermined. V was pared by 3 bases and J by 9 bases, with 15 bases between. CDR1 is WNHNN and CDR2 is SYGVQD in the germline V gene (reference sequence). This CDR3 is 14 amino acids long. The CDR3 nucleotides are TGCGCCAGCAGTGATAACCTTAAATCGGGTGAGCAGTTCTTC. Translation gives CASSDNLKSGEQFF.

The chain uses TRBV6-1 and TRBJ1-1, with 7 bases matching TRBD1. Germline CDR1 reads MNHNS; CDR2 reads SASEGT. The CDR3 loop spans 13 amino acids. Trimming removed 6 bases from V and 0 bases from J; junction bases left unmatched: 1. The CDR3 nucleotides read TGTGCCAGCAGGGGACAGATGAACACTGAAGCTTTCTTT. It encodes CASRGQMNTEAFF.

This clone was counted between two and nine times. The chain employs TRBV10-3 and TRBJ1-1, with D possibly TRBD1 on 6 matching bases. V gave up 6 bases and J gave up 4 bases, with 12 bases separating them. Germline lookup yields CDR1 ENHRY and CDR2 SYGVKD. CDR3 size: 13 residues. The DNA for the CDR3 is TGTGCCATCAGGGACAGTGTGGGCACTGAAGCTTTCTTT. Encoded protein: CAIRDSVGTEAFF.